This record concerns one TCR beta chain sequence. Its target is unknown. This same CDR3 is encoded by further DNA sequences in the sample. These data come from a study of beta chain features in type 1 diabetes. Based on CD45RO/CCR7/CD25/CD127/CD95/CD27, CD4+ regulatory, stem cell-like memory, naive and central memory cells were sorted. The sequenced template was cDNA made from the entire isolated RNA. About 3.6 million reads was the average for naive, central memory and regulatory T cell samples. Libraries were prepared by immunoSEQ multiplex PCR; TCRdb keeps only in-frame clonotypes and omits some of them. The table shows over 650,000 clones, with around an eighth occurring only once. The germline CDR1 and CDR2 sequences are SQVTM and ANQGSEA. The junction had 1 base not matched to a gene; V was cut back by 3 bases and J by 4 bases. The CDR3 covers 12 residues. Study-level findings and limits: VDJ junctions in type 1 diabetes patients carried more deletions and fewer insertions. Moderate but significant shortening of TCRB CDR3s was recorded in all four CD4+ subsets from Type 1 diabetes patients.

Sequenced sample: naive CD4+ T cells from blood. The V gene is TRBV29-1, the J gene TRBJ2-3, with 7 bases aligning to TRBD2. The origin of this receptor is a man younger than 30 with type 1 diabetes. This CDR3 reads CSVEGGADTQYF. Written as DNA, the CDR3 is TGCAGCGTTGAGGGAGGGGCAGATACGCAGTATTTT.